Below are 30 T cell receptor beta chains sequenced from a single sample in a study of shared clonotypes between healthy human individuals. Using immunoSEQ multiplex PCR, the repertoire was profiled, and TCRdb retains in-frame clones only, with some absent. The table lists fewer than 600,000 clones, approximately 85% of them singletons. The sample comprised PBMCs. The receptors shown here come from a woman aged 35 to 49 in good health. Some clones in this sample may be carry-over from other donors' samples.

The genes are TRBV6-6 and TRBJ1-1; D not certain. Trimming took 3 bases from V and 1 from J, leaving 6 bases between them. This CDR3 region has 13 residues. In germline, CDR1 is MNHNY, CDR2 SVGAGI (reference sequence). This chain's CDR3 is CASSYGQNTEAFF. CDR3 bases: TGTGCCAGCAGTTATGGGCAGAACACTGAAGCTTTCTTT.

This sequence joins TRBV27 and TRBJ2-7; a possible D gene is TRBD2 (6 bases). CDR1 MNHEY and CDR2 SMNVEV come from the germline V gene (reference sequence). The CDR3 extends over 15 amino acids. V lost 3 bases and J 0 bases, leaving 12 bases between the germline ends. This chain's CDR3 is CASSFSGVNSYEQYF. The CDR3 DNA reads TGTGCCAGCAGTTTTTCGGGGGTTAACTCCTACGAGCAGTACTTC.

This chain links TRBV6-4 with TRBJ2-1; 8 nucleotides line up with TRBD1. This CDR3 contains 14 residues. Germline CDR1 and CDR2: MRHNA and SNTAGT. With V trimmed by 2 bases and J by 6 bases, 3 bases remained unmatched. The CDR3 sequence: CASSDTTGGNEQFF. For the CDR3, the DNA is TGTGCCAGCAGTGACACCACAGGGGGCAATGAGCAGTTCTTC.

The chain is built from TRBV11-2 and TRBJ2-7, with a possible D match to TRBD1 (5 bases). The V gene lost 2 bases and the J gene lost 2 bases, with 13 bases spanning the gap. The germline gives CDR1 SGHAT, CDR2 FQNNGV. The CDR3 runs 15 residues. CDR3 amino acids: CASSLLTGTAYEQYF. The CDR3 nucleotides read TGTGCCAGCAGCTTACTCACAGGTACAGCCTACGAGCAGTACTTC. The variable domain in full, with the rest retrieved from reference TRBV11-2 and TRBJ2-7, is EAGVAQSPRYKIIEKRQSVAFWCNPISGHATLYWYQQILGQGPKLLIQFQNNGVVDDSQLPKDRFSAERLKGVDSTLKIQPAKLEDSAVYLCASSLLTGTAYEQYFGPGTRLTVT.

The V and J genes are TRBV7-9 and TRBJ2-6; 7 positions agree with TRBD2. CDR3 length: 19 residues. Germline CDR1 reads SEHNR; CDR2 reads FQNEAQ (reference sequence). Trimming took 5 bases from V and 1 from J; bases not matched to a gene: 14. The CDR3 sequence is CASSHSGGGAASGANVLTF. The CDR3 nucleotides read TGTGCCAGCAGCCACTCGGGGGGAGGGGCGGCGTCTGGGGCCAACGTCCTGACTTTC.

This sequence joins TRBV5-4 and TRBJ1-4; 7 nucleotides agree with TRBD1. Germline CDR1 SGHNT, CDR2 YYREEE (reference sequence). Trimming cost V 4 bases and J 6 bases; bases outside gene matches: 6. The CDR3 is made up of 14 amino acids. The CDR3 is CASSDRVKDEKLFF. CDR3 in DNA: TGTGCCAGCAGCGACAGGGTTAAGGATGAAAAACTGTTTTTT.

This clone was seen a handful of times. The chain couples TRBV7-9 to TRBJ2-5; D gene unclear. CDR1 is SEHNR and CDR2 is FQNEAQ in the germline V gene (reference sequence). The CDR3 has 11 residues. V shed 1 base and J shed 6 bases, with 3 bases lying between them. CDR3 residues: CASSLVKTQYF. The CDR3 DNA is TGTGCCAGCAGCTTAGTGAAGACCCAGTACTTC.

V usage is TRBV11-2 and J usage is TRBJ2-2; D gene unclear. Germline V gene lookup returns CDR1 SGHAT and CDR2 FQNNGV. The CDR3 runs 14 residues. V lost 5 bases and J 6 bases, leaving 13 bases between the germline ends. CDR3 DNA sequence: TGTGCCAGCAGCCCTCGGGTGGGCGCCGGGGAGCTGTTTTTT. Protein product: CASSPRVGAGELFF.

Comments on this clone: The same CDR3 also results from other DNA sequences found in this sample. The chain is built from TRBV6-5 and TRBJ2-6; a weak D match, TRBD2 (5 bases). The length of the CDR3 is 14 residues. The ends were cut back, 4 bases at V and 1 base at J, with 5 bases in the middle. The germline CDR1 and CDR2 sequences are MNHEY and SVGAGI. The CDR3 region has the DNA TGTGCCAGCAGTTCGGGATCTGGGGCCAACGTCCTGACTTTC. It yields the protein CASSSGSGANVLTF.

The chain couples TRBV28 to TRBJ2-7; D uncertain. V lost 7 bases and J lost 0, with 4 bases in between. Germline CDR1 MDHEN, CDR2 SYDVKM. The CDR3 is 11 residues long. This chain's CDR3 is CASMTSYEQYF. Here the CDR3 DNA reads TGTGCCAGCATGACCTCCTACGAGCAGTACTTC.

The V gene is TRBV21-1, the J gene TRBJ2-7; the D segment call TRBD2 is taken from the table without a DNA check. TRBV21-1 has pseudogene status. The CDR3 is 16 residues long. The CDR3: CASSKDAREGRHEQYF. The DNA of the CDR3 is TGTGCCAGCAGCAAAGACGCGAGGGAGGGTAGACACGAGCAGTACTTC.

This clone was seen ten or more times. The CDR3 region has the DNA TGTGCCAGCAGCCAAGACCGGGACAGCCTCTCCTACAATGAGCAGTTCTTC. Amino acids: CASSQDRDSLSYNEQFF. The chain links TRBV4-2 to TRBJ2-1, with TRBD1 identical over 7 bases. CDR3 length equals 17 residues. CDR1 LGHNA and CDR2 YNFKEQ come from the germline V gene. Unmatched junction bases numbered 5, after V lost 0 bases and J lost 0 bases.

The chain recombines TRBV5-6 with TRBJ2-7; tentatively, D is TRBD2 (6 bases). The CDR3 runs 14 residues. Germline CDR1 and CDR2: SGHDT and YYEEEE. The V and J ends lost 1 base and 4 bases respectively, with 12 bases between them. Here the CDR3 reads CASSLSGGRYEQYF. The CDR3 DNA reads as TGTGCCAGCAGCTTGAGTGGTGGGAGGTACGAGCAGTACTTC.

Worth noting for this clone: A single base separates this from a much larger clone, so it may be a read error. The genes are TRBV5-5 and TRBJ2-1, with a tentative D call TRBD1 (6 bases). V was pared by 3 bases and J by 5 bases, with 9 bases between. Germline V gene sequence: CDR1 SGHKS, CDR2 YYEKEE (reference sequence). CDR3 length: 13 residues. In nucleotides, the CDR3 is TGTGCCAGCAGCTCCGGACAGCACAATGAGCAGTTCTTC. Translating it yields CASSSGQHNEQFF.

J is TRBJ1-3 and V is TRBV19; no firm D call. This CDR3 region has 13 residues. CDR1 is LNHDA and CDR2 is SQIVND in the germline V gene (reference sequence). The ends were cut back, 4 bases at V and 4 bases at J, with 8 bases in the middle. In DNA, the CDR3 is TGTGCCAGTAGTACAGGTCCAGGAAACACCATATATTTT. This translates into CASSTGPGNTIYF.

V is TRBV6-6 and J is TRBJ1-1; D might be TRBD1 (6 bases). Germline V gene lookup returns CDR1 MNHNY and CDR2 SVGAGI (reference sequence). This CDR3 spans 13 amino acids. V gave up 6 bases and J gave up 5 bases, with 13 bases separating them. The CDR3 reads CASRQGRRTEAFF. The CDR3 DNA follows: TGTGCCAGCAGACAGGGACGGCGGACTGAAGCTTTCTTT.

This chain joins TRBV28 and TRBJ1-1, with D maybe TRBD1 (5 bases). The germline V and J ends were trimmed by 7 bases and 4 bases, with 19 bases remaining between them. Per the germline V gene, CDR1 is MDHEN and CDR2 is SYDVKM. The CDR3 sequence is 15 residues long. In DNA form, the CDR3 reads TGTGCCAGCACCTCAAGGGTGGGGGTGGGCACTGAAGCTTTCTTT. This encodes CASTSRVGVGTEAFF.

This clone was recorded only once. The genes are TRBV5-4 and TRBJ2-3, with 13 bases lining up with TRBD2. Germline V gives CDR1 SGHNT, CDR2 YYREEE (reference sequence). There are 15 residues in the CDR3. Trimming removed 3 bases from V and 5 bases from J; junction bases left unmatched: 3. CDR3 coding DNA: TGTGCCAGCAGCTCGGGACTAGCGGGAAAAGATACGCAGTATTTT. This translates into CASSSGLAGKDTQYF.

About this clone itself: It is likely a read error, because the conserved phenylalanine at the end of the CDR3 is missing. The chain recombines TRBV27 with TRBJ2-7; a weak D match, TRBD1 (5 bases). Germline V gene data show CDR1 as MNHEY and CDR2 as SMNVEV (reference sequence). With 5 bases removed from V and 3 bases from J, the gap between germline ends came to 17 bases. The CDR3 runs to 15 residues. CDR3: CASSPRQTKNYEQYL. The CDR3 DNA is TGTGCCAGCAGTCCGCGACAGACGAAGAACTACGAGCAGTACCTC.

This rearrangement joins TRBV5-1 to TRBJ2-1, with TRBD2 matching 12 bases. The CDR3 is 15 amino acids. Germline CDR1 is SGHRS and CDR2 is YFSETQ. V trimming: 0 bases; J trimming: 13 bases; junction bases outside the gene matches: 8. The CDR3 DNA is TGCGCCAGCAGCTTGGGACTAGCGGGAGTGGGTCTTCAGTTCTTC. Encoded protein: CASSLGLAGVGLQFF.

With respect to this clone: This sequence may be a read error, since a much larger clone differs from it by one base. The chain combines TRBV9 with TRBJ2-1; D tentatively fits TRBD1 or TRBD2 (5 bases each). Trimming took 1 base from V and 2 from J, leaving 7 bases between them. The germline V gene encodes CDR1 SGDLS and CDR2 YYNGEE. There are 14 residues in the CDR3. The CDR3 reads CASSVRGAYNEQFF. The DNA of the CDR3 is TGTGCCAGCAGCGTAAGGGGAGCCTACAATGAGCAGTTCTTC.

This sequence joins TRBV9 and TRBJ2-5; no reliable D call. V was trimmed by 1 base and J by 1 base, leaving 5 bases between them. CDR3 length equals 13 residues. Looked up from germline, CDR1 is SGDLS and CDR2 is YYNGEE. The CDR3 sequence is CASSVFPQETQYF. The CDR3 DNA is TGTGCCAGCAGCGTATTCCCCCAAGAGACCCAGTACTTC.

This clone was counted only a few times. This chain links TRBV28 with TRBJ2-1; D remains ambiguous. Germline V gene sequence: CDR1 MDHEN, CDR2 SYDVKM. This CDR3 has 14 amino acids. V lost 3 bases and J 5 bases, leaving 11 bases between the germline ends. DNA of the CDR3: TGTGCCAGCAGTTTTTTCTACCTTAACAATGAGCAGTTCTTC. This gives the protein CASSFFYLNNEQFF.

The CDR3 sequence: CASSEYPPTGKSGETQYF. For the CDR3, the DNA is TGTGCCAGCAGTGAATATCCCCCGACAGGGAAGAGTGGAGAGACCCAGTACTTC. The chain links TRBV25-1 to TRBJ2-5; the match to TRBD1 covers 7 bases. The germline V gene has CDR1 MGHDK and CDR2 SYGVNS. J was trimmed by 4 bases and V by 0 bases; bases with no gene match: 14. The CDR3 is 18 amino acids.

The chain links TRBV7-7 to TRBJ2-2; 9 bases match TRBD2. The CDR3 totals 19 residues. CDR1 SSHAT and CDR2 FNYEAQ come from the germline V gene (reference sequence). Unmatched junction bases numbered 12, after V lost 0 bases and J lost 4 bases. The CDR3 DNA follows: TGTGCCAGCAGCTTAGCGGGGGTGTTAGCGGGAGTTACCACCGGGGAGCTGTTTTTT. Translated: CASSLAGVLAGVTTGELFF. The full variable domain, its missing parts supplied by reference TRBV7-7 and TRBJ2-2, is GAGVSQSPRYKVTKRGQDVTLRCDPISSHATLYWYQQALGQGPEFLTYFNYEAQPDKSGLPSDRFSAERPEGSISTLTIQRTEQRDSAMYRCASSLAGVLAGVTTGELFFGEGSRLTVL.

The J gene is TRBJ2-3, the V gene TRBV9, with D unclear. There are 12 residues in the CDR3. CDR1 and CDR2 (germline): SGDLS, YYNGEE. The ends were cut back, 6 bases at V and 5 bases at J, with 10 bases in the middle. The CDR3 sequence: CASTRSGDTQYF. CDR3 in DNA: TGTGCCAGCACCAGGTCGGGAGATACGCAGTATTTT.

V and J are TRBV6-5 and TRBJ2-1; 11 bases are a match to TRBD2. CDR1 and CDR2 (germline): MNHEY, SVGAGI. Trimming at V came to 7 bases and at J to 7 bases, leaving 6 bases not matched to a gene. The CDR3 is 14 residues long. CDR3 nucleotide sequence: TGTGCCAGCACCCTAGGGACTAGCGGAAATGAGCAGTTCTTC. Its translation: CASTLGTSGNEQFF.

The chain has TRBV5-6 and TRBJ1-4; D gene unclear. V dropped 4 bases and J dropped 8 bases, with 15 bases sitting between them. In germline, CDR1 is SGHDT, CDR2 YYEEEE. This CDR3 has 14 amino acids. This CDR3 reads CASSVGPSGEKLFF. CDR3 sequence (DNA): TGTGCCAGCAGCGTAGGTCCGAGCGGAGAAAAACTGTTTTTT.

V and J are TRBV7-9 and TRBJ1-2; D remains unclear. Looked up from germline, CDR1 is SEHNR and CDR2 is FQNEAQ (reference sequence). V was trimmed by 0 bases and J by 10 bases, leaving 9 bases between them. The CDR3 runs 12 residues. DNA for the CDR3: TGTGCCAGCAGCTTAGCCCGGCGTCACTACACCTTC. This gives the protein CASSLARRHYTF.

V usage is TRBV10-3 and J usage is TRBJ1-1; no firm D call. The germline V gene encodes CDR1 ENHRY and CDR2 SYGVKD. The V gene lost 8 bases and the J gene lost 3 bases, with 13 bases spanning the gap. This CDR3 spans 13 amino acids. CDR3 protein: CAIGSPGDTEAFF. The DNA of the CDR3 is TGTGCCATCGGTTCCCCTGGGGACACTGAAGCTTTCTTT.